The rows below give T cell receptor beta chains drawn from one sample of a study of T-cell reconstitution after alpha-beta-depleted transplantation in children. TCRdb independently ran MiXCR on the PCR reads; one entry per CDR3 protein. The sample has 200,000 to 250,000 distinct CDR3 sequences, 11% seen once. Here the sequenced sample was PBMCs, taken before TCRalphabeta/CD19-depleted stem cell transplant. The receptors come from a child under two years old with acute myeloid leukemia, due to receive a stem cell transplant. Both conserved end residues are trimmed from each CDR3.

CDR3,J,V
ASSLSNYGYT,TRBJ1-2,TRBV12-3/TRBV12-4
ASSLESWGPGYNEQF,TRBJ2-1,TRBV12-3/TRBV12-4
ASSFLPSGISDEQF,TRBJ2-1,TRBV11-2
SARGRVYEQY,TRBJ2-7,TRBV20-1
ASSYHGNEQF,TRBJ2-1,TRBV6-5
ASRPRQGNTGELF,TRBJ2-2,TRBV5-1
ASSPISGTSSGANVLT,TRBJ2-6,TRBV27
ASSLAGFGTQETQY,TRBJ2-5,TRBV7-7
ASSQAVQNQPQH,TRBJ1-5,TRBV3-1
ASSRDRGNTEAF,TRBJ1-1,TRBV5-6
ASSQGGLAGAADTQY,TRBJ2-3,TRBV4-2
ASSLTSGRNEQY,TRBJ2-7,TRBV7-2
SARDPTGELF,TRBJ2-2,TRBV20-1
ASSIDRPVYNNGQF,TRBJ2-1,TRBV19
ASSPTAQETQY,TRBJ2-5,TRBV18
ASSLGGTYEQY,TRBJ2-7,TRBV11-2
SARAGTQPQH,TRBJ1-5,TRBV20-1
ASSLDRGLVDTGELF,TRBJ2-2,TRBV3-1
ASSVSVMNTEAF,TRBJ1-1,TRBV9
ASSQRRGTPYGYT,TRBJ1-2,TRBV14
ACRSDLLGAF,TRBJ1-1,TRBV4-2
ASSPSTGTDTQY,TRBJ2-3,TRBV18
ASSATGGNQPQH,TRBJ1-5,TRBV2
SARGTSGSPDTQY,TRBJ2-3,TRBV20-1
ASSLTAAQMGEQF,TRBJ2-1,TRBV5-1
RVEGRIQETQY,TRBJ2-5,TRBV29-1
AISVYPSTDTQY,TRBJ2-3,TRBV10-3
ASSLGLAGGNEQY,TRBJ2-7,TRBV11-2
ASSLNWGLSETQY,TRBJ2-5,TRBV28
ASSLDPQKGANVLT,TRBJ2-6,TRBV5-1
ASSQRWGAEAF,TRBJ1-1,TRBV12-3/TRBV12-4
ASSVVTGGYGYT,TRBJ1-2,TRBV9
ASSLVLRGRADTQY,TRBJ2-3,TRBV28
ASSWRGQGRPNEQF,TRBJ2-1,TRBV11-2
ASHGGGNIQY,TRBJ2-4,TRBV25-1
ASSRSGTTNTEAF,TRBJ1-1,TRBV5-1
ASSVFLGQPQH,TRBJ1-5,TRBV7-6
SVASSYNSPLH,TRBJ1-6,TRBV29-1
SAGGGGKPGELF,TRBJ2-2,TRBV29-1
SARDPGLAP,TRBJ2-7,TRBV20-1
ASSPGQPRGEKLF,TRBJ1-4,TRBV7-9
SARDRKGATNIQY,TRBJ2-4,TRBV20-1
ASSPGVGPVYGYT,TRBJ1-2,TRBV12-3/TRBV12-4
ASSQDSRPNIQY,TRBJ2-4,TRBV3-1
ASSEPPGRDYNEQF,TRBJ2-1,TRBV25-1